Listed here are 23 T cell receptor beta chains from one sample, sequenced in a study of cytomegalovirus exposure and HLA in healthy donors. The primer mix had 60 Vbeta and 13 Jbeta primers. Using immunoSEQ multiplex PCR, the repertoire was profiled, and TCRdb retains in-frame clones only, with some absent. The sample has 150,000 to 200,000 clones, about 79% seen once. The sequenced material came from PBMCs. The receptors derive from a woman aged 45-59 years in good health and CMV-seronegative.

The chain recombines TRBV5-4 with TRBJ2-5; D is possibly TRBD2 (6 bases). CDR1 and CDR2 from the germline V gene are SGHNT and YYREEE (reference sequence). Trimming removed 4 bases from V and 4 bases from J, with 14 bases in between. CDR3 length equals 14 residues. CDR3 region: CASSPTGERETQYF. The CDR3, as DNA: TGTGCCAGCAGCCCAACGGGAGAACGAGAGACCCAGTACTTC.

The chain recombines TRBV2 with TRBJ2-5, with D possibly matching TRBD2 (6 bases). This CDR3 spans 14 amino acids. V lost 3 bases, J lost 4 bases, and 12 bases lay in between. Looked up from germline, CDR1 is SNHLY and CDR2 is FYNNEI. The CDR3 protein is CASSDRTEGETQYF. In nucleotides, the CDR3 is TGTGCCAGCAGTGATCGGACGGAGGGAGAGACCCAGTACTTC.

For this clone: Other nucleotide sequences from this sample produce the same CDR3. The chain has TRBV28 and TRBJ1-3; D perhaps matches TRBD1 (6 bases). The CDR3 has 15 amino acids. V lost 2 bases to trimming and J lost 2 bases, with 10 bases between them. Germline loops: CDR1 MDHEN, CDR2 SYDVKM. CDR3 in DNA: TGTGCCAGCAGTTTACTACAGGGAACTGGAAACACCATATATTTT. Residues: CASSLLQGTGNTIYF. Combining the CDR3 with reference TRBV28 and TRBJ1-3 gives the whole variable domain DVKVTQSSRYLVKRTGEKVFLECVQDMDHENMFWYRQDPGLGLRLIYFSYDVKMKEKGDIPEGYSVSREKKERFSLILESASTNQTSMYLCASSLLQGTGNTIYFGEGSWLTVV.

The chain uses TRBV6-6 and TRBJ1-1; TRBD1 matches 8 bases. The CDR3 extends over 11 amino acids. J was trimmed by 11 bases and V by 4 bases; bases with no gene match: 3. CDR1 is MNHNY, CDR2 SVGAGI, per germline (reference sequence). The CDR3 region has the DNA TGTGCCAGCAGTTCCCAGGGGGCGGCTTTCTTT. Protein sequence: CASSSQGAAFF.

This clone has more than one count but fewer than ten. The chain uses TRBV2 and TRBJ1-6; 10 bases fit TRBD1. Germline V gene lookup returns CDR1 SNHLY and CDR2 FYNNEI. Trimming removed 8 bases from V and 6 bases from J; junction bases left unmatched: 7. CDR3 length equals 15 residues. As DNA, the CDR3 is TGTGCCAGCTCGTTGGGACAGGGGTTTAATTCACCCCTCCACTTT. Encoded protein: CASSLGQGFNSPLHF.

The chain couples TRBV29-1 to TRBJ2-4; 8 bases line up with TRBD2. Germline V gene lookup returns CDR1 SQVTM and CDR2 ANQGSEA. This CDR3 spans 14 amino acids. Germline trimming cut 5 bases from V and 8 bases from J; bases unmatched to any gene: 11. The CDR3 DNA follows: TGCAGCGTTCGCAGAGACGAGCGGGGGCACATTCAGTACTTC. This encodes CSVRRDERGHIQYF.

This clone occurred once. CDR3 residues: CASRDRGLGNTEAFF. CDR3 coding DNA: TGTGCCAGCAGGGACAGGGGGCTCGGGAACACTGAAGCTTTCTTT. The rearrangement joins TRBV6-5 to TRBJ1-1, with 11 bases matching TRBD1. With 6 bases clipped from V and 1 base from J, the junction kept 4 bases outside the gene matches. The CDR3 is 15 amino acids. CDR1 MNHEY and CDR2 SVGAGI come from the germline V gene.

The rearrangement uses TRBV7-6 and TRBJ1-3; 7 bases match TRBD1. Germline CDR1 and CDR2: SGHVS and FNYEAQ. CDR3 length equals 17 residues. With V trimmed by 2 bases and J by 2 bases, 9 bases remained unmatched. Here the CDR3 DNA reads TGTGCCAGCAGCTTAAACCCGCAGGGGGAACCTGGAAACACCATATATTTT. Translating it yields CASSLNPQGEPGNTIYF.

CDR3 nucleotides: TGTGCCAGCAGCTTAGGGACTACGAACACCGGGGAGCTGTTTTTT. Translating it yields CASSLGTTNTGELFF. This chain uses TRBV7-6 with TRBJ2-2, with TRBD2 as a possible D gene (6 bases). Per the germline V gene, CDR1 is SGHVS and CDR2 is FNYEAQ. The CDR3 sequence is 15 residues long. V lost 1 base, J lost 0 bases, and 6 bases lay in between.

The V and J genes are TRBV2 and TRBJ1-5; D not resolved. CDR3 size: 14 residues. CDR1 is SNHLY and CDR2 is FYNNEI in the germline V gene. Between the trimmed V and J ends, which lost 1 base and 9 bases, there was a span of 13 bases. CDR3 amino acids: CASSEDTLVLPQHF. DNA of the CDR3: TGTGCCAGCAGTGAAGACACCCTCGTTCTGCCCCAGCATTTT. Full variable domain (remainder filled in from reference TRBV2 and TRBJ1-5): EPEVTQTPSHQVTQMGQEVILRCVPISNHLYFYWYRQILGQKVEFLVSFYNNEISEKSEIFDDQFSVERPDGSNFTLKIRSTKLEDSAMYFCASSEDTLVLPQHFGDGTRLSIL.

The chain uses TRBV5-6 and TRBJ1-1; 8 bases agree with TRBD1. V shed 2 bases, J shed 0 bases, and the junction held 6 bases outside the gene matches. The germline V gene encodes CDR1 SGHDT and CDR2 YYEEEE. The CDR3 runs to 16 residues. The CDR3 here is CASSFGQGGLNTEAFF. In nucleotides, the CDR3 is TGTGCCAGCAGCTTCGGACAGGGAGGACTGAACACTGAAGCTTTCTTT.

The gene calls are TRBV7-9 and TRBJ1-1, with D hard to call. Trimming removed 1 base at V and 3 bases at J, with 15 bases between. Germline V gene lookup returns CDR1 SEHNR and CDR2 FQNEAQ (reference sequence). The CDR3 covers 16 residues. The CDR3 nucleotides are TGTGCCAGCAGCTTAGTTGGGGTCACTAGAGACACTGAAGCTTTCTTT. Translated: CASSLVGVTRDTEAFF.

This chain joins TRBV6-1 and TRBJ1-2; maybe TRBD1 (5 bases). Germline V gives CDR1 MNHNS, CDR2 SASEGT. This CDR3 has 16 residues. Trimming left V 0 bases short and J 4 bases short, with 15 bases between. The CDR3 DNA reads as TGTGCCAGCAGTGAAGCGCAGGGCGGCTCCCTCTATGGCTACACCTTC. Encoded protein: CASSEAQGGSLYGYTF.

The V and J genes are TRBV6-6 and TRBJ1-5, with 7 bases fitting TRBD1. There are 15 residues in the CDR3. Germline V CDR1 and CDR2: MNHNY, SVGAGI (reference sequence). V shed 5 bases and J 1 base; nucleotides not matched to a gene: 5. The CDR3 nucleotides are TGTGCCAGCAGTAAACAGGGGTACAGCAATCAGCCCCAGCATTTT. As protein: CASSKQGYSNQPQHF.

The rearrangement links TRBV9 to TRBJ2-1; 12 bases are a match to TRBD2. Trimming at V came to 4 bases and at J to 8 bases, leaving 4 bases not matched to a gene. There are 14 residues in the CDR3. Per germline, CDR1 SGDLS and CDR2 YYNGEE. CDR3: CASSLTSGSDEQFF. The CDR3 coding sequence is TGTGCCAGCAGCTTGACTAGCGGGAGTGATGAGCAGTTCTTC.

This clone was seen just once. This sequence joins TRBV7-2 and TRBJ1-1; perhaps TRBD1 as D (5 bases). V was pared by 2 bases and J by 4 bases, with 11 bases between. The CDR3 runs to 14 residues. Germline V gene lookup returns CDR1 SGHTA and CDR2 FQGNSA. The CDR3 coding sequence is TGTGCCAGCAGCTTAAGCAGGGCCCCCACTGAAGCTTTCTTT. Protein: CASSLSRAPTEAFF.

The chain joins TRBV7-9 to TRBJ2-7; D unclear. The CDR3 is made up of 13 amino acids. Germline CDR1 is SEHNR and CDR2 is FQNEAQ (reference sequence). Between the trimmed V and J ends, which lost 2 bases and 0 bases, there was a span of 5 bases. The CDR3 DNA reads TGTGCCAGCAGCTTACAGATCTCCTACGAGCAGTACTTC. It translates to CASSLQISYEQYF. The entire variable domain, with the rest obtained from reference TRBV7-9 and TRBJ2-7, is as follows: DTGVSQNPRHKITKRGQNVTFRCDPISEHNRLYWYRQTLGQGPEFLTYFQNEAQLEKSRLLSDRFSAERPKGSFSTLEIQRTEQGDSAMYLCASSLQISYEQYFGPGTRLTVT.

This clone was observed a single time. The chain has TRBV6-1 and TRBJ1-2; tentatively, D is TRBD1 (5 bases). This CDR3 has 14 amino acids. Trimming removed 10 bases from V and 3 bases from J, with 18 bases in between. CDR1 and CDR2 (germline): MNHNS, SASEGT. The CDR3, as DNA: TGTGCCACCACCCCCCGGGGGTTGGACTATGGCTACACCTTC. The encoded protein is CATTPRGLDYGYTF.

J is TRBJ2-7 and V is TRBV14; 9 positions agree with TRBD1. CDR1 SGHDN and CDR2 FVKESK come from the germline V gene. The CDR3 loop spans 15 amino acids. The J segment lost 3 bases and the V segment lost 6 bases, leaving 9 bases of the junction unmatched. DNA for the CDR3: TGTGCCAGCAGATCAGTTGGGACAGGGCGCTACGAGCAGTACTTC. Translation gives CASRSVGTGRYEQYF.

This chain uses TRBV5-1 with TRBJ1-5; 7 bases fit TRBD1. V shed 5 bases and J 2 bases; nucleotides not matched to a gene: 10. The CDR3 sequence is 16 residues long. From germline, CDR1 is SGHRS and CDR2 YFSETQ. This CDR3 reads CASRGQIMSGNQPQHF. The CDR3 bases are TGCGCCAGCAGGGGACAGATTATGAGTGGCAATCAGCCCCAGCATTTT. Full variable domain (remainder filled in from reference TRBV5-1 and TRBJ1-5): KAGVTQTPRYLIKTRGQQVTLSCSPISGHRSVSWYQQTPGQGLQFLFEYFSETQRNKGNFPGRFSGRQFSNSRSEMNVSTLELGDSALYLCASRGQIMSGNQPQHFGDGTRLSIL.

V and J are TRBV29-1 and TRBJ2-1; 13 nucleotides match TRBD2. This CDR3 region has 16 residues. V trimming: 7 bases; J trimming: 4 bases; junction bases outside the gene matches: 10. The germline CDR1 and CDR2 sequences are SQVTM and ANQGSEA. The CDR3 bases are TGCAGCGCCATAGGACTAGCGGGAGCGTATTACAATGAGCAGTTCTTC. Its translation is CSAIGLAGAYYNEQFF.

The chain couples TRBV7-2 to TRBJ1-4; D not certain. The V gene lost 1 base and the J gene lost 7 bases, with 13 bases spanning the gap. The length of the CDR3 is 15 residues. CDR1 is SGHTA and CDR2 is FQGNSA in the germline V gene. Here the CDR3 reads CASSLVPGVGEKLFF. The CDR3 region has the DNA TGTGCCAGCAGCTTAGTTCCCGGGGTGGGTGAAAAACTGTTTTTT.

The chain recombines TRBV9 with TRBJ2-1; weak D call: TRBD1 (6 bases). The V end lost 3 bases, the J end lost 6 bases, and 16 bases lay between the germline ends. The V gene's germline CDR1 is SGDLS and CDR2 YYNGEE. This CDR3 contains 15 residues. The CDR3 nucleotides read TGTGCCAGCAGCGGCCCCACCGGACAGTCCAATGAGCAGTTCTTC. Translation gives CASSGPTGQSNEQFF.